Shown below are 16 T cell receptor beta chains from a single sample sequenced in a study of neurological immune-mediated disorders. TCRdb ran MiXCR on the 5' RACE reads and lists one entry per CDR3 protein. In the table there are about 60,000 distinct CDR3 sequences, roughly 10% of which are singletons. The sample's time point: longitudinal time-point 2. The sequenced sample consisted of PBMCs. The origin of the receptors is a man aged 30 to 39 in good health.

On this clonotype itself: An end of the junction does not agree with germline; a read error may underlie this. V gene TRBV7-2 combines with J gene TRBJ2-2; weak D call: TRBD2 (5 bases). Germline CDR1 and CDR2: SGHTA and FQGNSA. The length of the CDR3 is 13 residues. The CDR3 spells CAISFPSTGELLF. As DNA, the CDR3 is TGTGCCATCAGCTTTCCCAGCACCGGGGAGCTGCTTTTT. The entire variable domain, with the rest obtained from reference TRBV7-2 and TRBJ2-2, is as follows: GAGVSQSPSNKVTEKGKDVELRCDPISGHTALYWYRQSLGQGLEFLIYFQGNSAPDKSGLPSDRFSAERTGGSVSTLTIQRTQQEDSAVYLCAISFPSTGELLFGEGSRLTVL.

At least ten counts were recorded for this clonotype. The CDR3 coding sequence is TGTGCCAGCAGCTTGGACTGGCGGGGGAGTCGTAGCAATGAGCAGTTCTTC. Its translation: CASSLDWRGSRSNEQFF. The V and J genes are TRBV5-6 and TRBJ2-1; 7 nucleotides align to TRBD2. The CDR3 has 17 amino acids. The V segment lost 0 bases and the J segment 6 bases; nucleotides outside the gene matches: 12. Germline V lookup: CDR1 SGHDT, CDR2 YYEEEE. The complete variable domain, with remaining parts taken from reference TRBV5-6 and TRBJ2-1, reads DAGVTQSPTHLIKTRGQQVTLRCSPKSGHDTVSWYQQALGQGPQFIFQYYEEEERQRGNFPDRFSGHQFPNYSSELNVNALLLGDSALYLCASSLDWRGSRSNEQFFGPGTRLTVL.

The chain couples TRBV6-4 to TRBJ2-1; D not certain. The V end lost 4 bases, the J end lost 11 bases, and 21 bases lay between the germline ends. The CDR3 totals 15 residues. Germline V lookup: CDR1 MRHNA, CDR2 SNTAGT. The CDR3 nucleotides read TGTGCCAGCAGTGCAGGTAGCACTCCTACAACCCAGCAGTTCTTC. The encoded protein is CASSAGSTPTTQQFF.

This clonotype was seen at least ten times. V gene TRBV20-1 combines with J gene TRBJ2-5; weak D call: TRBD1 (5 bases). V lost 1 base and J 5 bases, leaving 11 bases between the germline ends. Looked up from germline, CDR1 is DFQATT and CDR2 is SNEGSKA (reference sequence). This CDR3 has 13 amino acids. CDR3 in amino acids: CSARGPGRETQYF. The CDR3 DNA reads TGCAGTGCTAGAGGGCCAGGGCGGGAGACCCAGTACTTC.

This clonotype has a count of ten or more. The V call is TRBV5-1, the J call TRBJ2-1; D perhaps matches TRBD1 (5 bases). CDR1 is SGHRS and CDR2 is YFSETQ in the germline V gene. The CDR3 runs 14 residues. Trimming took off 4 bases at V and 6 bases at J, with 14 bases between the two ends. CDR3 DNA sequence: TGCGCCAGCAGCCTTGGGGCGGAAAGCAATGAGCAGTTCTTC. Protein sequence: CASSLGAESNEQFF.

This clonotype was counted ten times or more. The J gene is TRBJ2-2, the V gene TRBV10-3, with D hard to call. The germline gives CDR1 ENHRY, CDR2 SYGVKD. Trimming removed 4 bases at V and 5 bases at J, with 5 bases between. CDR3 size: 12 residues. CDR3 sequence: CAISVTTGELFF. The CDR3 DNA reads as TGTGCCATCAGTGTTACGACCGGGGAGCTGTTTTTT.

Many counts were recorded for this clonotype. The rearrangement uses TRBV7-2 and TRBJ1-3; TRBD1 matches at 7 bases. The CDR3 length is 13 residues. The junction had 7 bases not matched to a gene; V was cut back by 5 bases and J by 9 bases. Looked up from germline, CDR1 is SGHTA and CDR2 is FQGNSA. CDR3 loop: CASSQGGTATIYF. CDR3 nucleotides: TGTGCCAGCAGCCAGGGGGGAACGGCCACCATATATTTT.

Ten or more counts support this clonotype. The chain uses TRBV20-1 and TRBJ1-5; 9 bases align to TRBD1. The CDR3 spans 15 residues. After removal of 5 bases from V and 1 base from J, the junction contained 6 bases not matched to a gene. Per the germline V gene, CDR1 is DFQATT and CDR2 is SNEGSKA (reference sequence). This CDR3 is CSAHSQGASNQPQHF. The CDR3 DNA follows: TGCAGTGCTCACTCACAGGGGGCAAGCAATCAGCCCCAGCATTTT.

In this sample, this clonotype turned up a few times. This chain joins TRBV20-1 and TRBJ2-5; 9 bases fit TRBD2. Germline loops: CDR1 DFQATT, CDR2 SNEGSKA (reference sequence). The CDR3 totals 17 residues. The junction had 18 bases not matched to a gene; V was cut back by 4 bases and J by 6 bases. Here the CDR3 reads CSATGIAGADLLKTQYF. The CDR3 DNA reads as TGCAGTGCTACGGGAATAGCGGGAGCGGATTTATTAAAGACCCAGTACTTC.

This clonotype was seen at least ten times. The chain is built from TRBV5-1 and TRBJ1-2, with TRBD1 as a possible D gene (6 bases). Germline loops: CDR1 SGHRS, CDR2 YFSETQ. V gave up 5 bases and J gave up 6 bases, with 11 bases separating them. CDR3 length: 12 amino acids. CDR3 sequence: CASSETGDGYTF. DNA of the CDR3: TGCGCCAGCAGTGAGACAGGAGATGGCTACACCTTC.

Details on this clonotype: With a much larger clone just one base away, this may be a read error. This chain joins TRBV20-1 and TRBJ2-1; D remains unclear. CDR1 and CDR2 from the germline V gene are DFQATT and SNEGSKA (reference sequence). The CDR3 totals 15 residues. The CDR3 region is CSSRDLGGTYNEQFF. CDR3 DNA sequence: TGCAGTTCTAGAGATCTCGGTGGAACTTACAATGAGCAGTTCTTC.

There are many counts of this clonotype. V and J are TRBV24-1 and TRBJ1-6, with no clear D. This CDR3 region has 14 residues. The germline CDR1 and CDR2 sequences are KGHDR and SFDVKD. Between the trimmed V and J ends, which lost 1 base and 13 bases, there was a span of 13 bases. CDR3 sequence: CATSDFLPDLPLHF. Written as DNA, the CDR3 is TGTGCCACCAGTGATTTTCTCCCGGATTTGCCCCTCCACTTT.

In regard to this clonotype: It may be a read error: a sequence one base away is much more abundant. The rearrangement uses TRBV18 and TRBJ1-5; 8 bases align to TRBD1. From germline, CDR1 is KGHSH and CDR2 LQKENI. This CDR3 has 14 residues. The CDR3 sequence is CASSPQGAAQPPHF. CDR3 DNA sequence: TGTGCCAGCTCACCTCAGGGGGCTGCTCAGCCCCCGCATTTT.

This clonotype has a count of ten or more. The chain joins TRBV29-1 to TRBJ1-1, with 7 positions matching TRBD1. V was clipped by 0 bases and J by 1 base; unmatched bases: 2. This CDR3 is 14 amino acids long. Germline lookup yields CDR1 SQVTM and CDR2 ANQGSEA. The CDR3 DNA reads as TGCAGCGTTGAAGATAGACAGGGGAACACTGAAGCTTTCTTT. Its protein product is CSVEDRQGNTEAFF.

This clonotype was counted ten times or more. The J gene is TRBJ2-2, the V gene TRBV6-1; the match to TRBD1 covers 7 bases. The CDR3 contains 15 residues. Trimming at V came to 5 bases and at J to 3 bases, leaving 6 bases not matched to a gene. Germline V lookup: CDR1 MNHNS, CDR2 SASEGT. This chain's CDR3 is CASSNLDRHTGELFF. The CDR3 coding sequence is TGTGCCAGCAGTAACTTGGACAGGCACACCGGGGAGCTGTTTTTT.

Points on this clonotype: Given a much more abundant clone one base away, this may be a read error. This chain joins TRBV27 and TRBJ1-2; tentatively, D is TRBD1 (6 bases). The germline V gene encodes CDR1 MNHEY and CDR2 SMNVEV (reference sequence). The length of the CDR3 is 13 residues. The germline V and J ends were trimmed by 1 base and 7 bases, with 10 bases remaining between them. This CDR3 is CASSLWSGAGYTF. CDR3 nucleotide sequence: TGTGCCAGCAGTTTATGGTCAGGGGCTGGCTACACCTTC.